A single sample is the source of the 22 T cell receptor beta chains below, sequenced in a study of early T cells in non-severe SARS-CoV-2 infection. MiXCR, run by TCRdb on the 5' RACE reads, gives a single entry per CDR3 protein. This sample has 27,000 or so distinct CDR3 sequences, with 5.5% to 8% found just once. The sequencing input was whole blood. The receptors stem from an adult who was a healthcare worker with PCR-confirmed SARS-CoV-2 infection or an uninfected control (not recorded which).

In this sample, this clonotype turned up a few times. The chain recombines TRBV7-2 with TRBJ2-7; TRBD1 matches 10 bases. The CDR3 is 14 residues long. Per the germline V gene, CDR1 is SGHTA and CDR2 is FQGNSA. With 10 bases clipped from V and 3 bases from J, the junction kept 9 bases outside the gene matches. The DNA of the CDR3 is TGTGCCACTGCACGGGACAGGGGATTCTACGAGCAGTACTTC. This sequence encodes CATARDRGFYEQYF.

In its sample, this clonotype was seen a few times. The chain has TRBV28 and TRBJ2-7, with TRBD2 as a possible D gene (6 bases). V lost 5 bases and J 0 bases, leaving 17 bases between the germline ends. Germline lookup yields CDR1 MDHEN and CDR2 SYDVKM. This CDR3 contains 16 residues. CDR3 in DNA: TGTGCCAGCAGTCCTCGGGAGACGGGGAGCTCCTACGAGCAGTACTTC. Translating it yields CASSPRETGSSYEQYF.

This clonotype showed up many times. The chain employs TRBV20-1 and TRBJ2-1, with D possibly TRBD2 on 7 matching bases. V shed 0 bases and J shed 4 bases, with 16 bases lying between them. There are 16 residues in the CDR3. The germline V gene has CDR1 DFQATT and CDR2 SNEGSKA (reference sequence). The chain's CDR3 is CSARDPRGGGYNEQFF. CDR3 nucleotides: TGCAGTGCTAGAGATCCCAGGGGAGGGGGATACAATGAGCAGTTCTTC.

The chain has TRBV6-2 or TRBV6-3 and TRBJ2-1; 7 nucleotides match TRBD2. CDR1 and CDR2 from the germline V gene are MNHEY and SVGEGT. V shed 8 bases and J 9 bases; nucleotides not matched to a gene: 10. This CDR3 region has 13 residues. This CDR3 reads CASGSGVAGEQFF. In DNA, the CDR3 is TGTGCCAGCGGGTCCGGGGTAGCGGGTGAGCAGTTCTTC.

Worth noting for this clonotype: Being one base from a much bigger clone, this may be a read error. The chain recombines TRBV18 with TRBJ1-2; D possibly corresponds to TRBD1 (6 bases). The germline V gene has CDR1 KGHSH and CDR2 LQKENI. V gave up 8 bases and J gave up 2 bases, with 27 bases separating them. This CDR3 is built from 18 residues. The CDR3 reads CASTWRTRDNQWNYGYTF. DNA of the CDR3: TGTGCCAGCACATGGAGGACGCGGGACAACCAGTGGAACTATGGCTACACCTTC.

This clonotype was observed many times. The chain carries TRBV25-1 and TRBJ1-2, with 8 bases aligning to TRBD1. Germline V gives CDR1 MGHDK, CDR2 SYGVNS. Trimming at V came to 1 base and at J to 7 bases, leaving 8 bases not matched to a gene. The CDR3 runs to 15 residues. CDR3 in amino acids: CASSEFGQGAGGYTF. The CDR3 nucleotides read TGTGCCAGCAGTGAATTTGGGCAGGGGGCAGGTGGCTACACCTTC.

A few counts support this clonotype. CDR3 protein: CSASQGRGNQPQHF. CDR3 coding DNA: TGCAGTGCTTCGCAGGGTAGGGGCAATCAGCCCCAGCATTTT. The chain couples TRBV20-1 to TRBJ1-5; tentatively, D is TRBD1 (5 bases). The germline V and J ends were trimmed by 5 bases and 2 bases, with 13 bases remaining between them. The CDR3 extends over 14 amino acids. Germline CDR1 reads DFQATT; CDR2 reads SNEGSKA (reference sequence).

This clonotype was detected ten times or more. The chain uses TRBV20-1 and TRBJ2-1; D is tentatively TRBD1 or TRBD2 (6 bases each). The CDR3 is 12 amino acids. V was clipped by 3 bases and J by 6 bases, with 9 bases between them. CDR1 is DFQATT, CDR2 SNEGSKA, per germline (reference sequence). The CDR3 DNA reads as TGCAGTGCTAGCGGAGGGGGCAATGAGCAGTTCTTC. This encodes CSASGGGNEQFF.

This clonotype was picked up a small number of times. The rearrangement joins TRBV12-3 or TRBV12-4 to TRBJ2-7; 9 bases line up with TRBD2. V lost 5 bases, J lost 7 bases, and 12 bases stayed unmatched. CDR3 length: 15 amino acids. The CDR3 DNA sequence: TGTGCCAGCAGTCCTATAGCGGGAGCAGCGGGAGAGCAGTACTTC. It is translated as CASSPIAGAAGEQYF.

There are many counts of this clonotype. The CDR3 nucleotides are TGTGCCAGCAGCTCGGGACTAGTGATAGATACGCAGTATTTT. It specifies CASSSGLVIDTQYF. The chain couples TRBV7-2 to TRBJ2-3; TRBD2 agrees at 8 bases. Unmatched junction bases numbered 5, after V lost 4 bases and J lost 5 bases. The CDR3 is made up of 14 amino acids. Germline-derived CDR1 and CDR2 are SGHTA and FQGNSA.

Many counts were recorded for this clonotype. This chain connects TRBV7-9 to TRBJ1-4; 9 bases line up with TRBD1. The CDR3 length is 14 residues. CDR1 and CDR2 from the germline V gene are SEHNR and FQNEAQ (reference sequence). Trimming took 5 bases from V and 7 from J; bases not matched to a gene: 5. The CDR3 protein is CASSQRTGVEKLFF. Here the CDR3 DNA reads TGTGCCAGCAGCCAAAGGACAGGGGTTGAAAAACTGTTTTTT.

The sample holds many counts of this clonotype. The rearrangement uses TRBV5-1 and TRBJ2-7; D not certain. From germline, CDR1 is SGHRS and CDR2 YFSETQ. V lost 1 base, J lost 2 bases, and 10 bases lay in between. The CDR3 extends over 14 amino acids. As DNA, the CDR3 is TGCGCCAGCAGCTTGAACAGCGTAACCTACGAGCAGTACTTC. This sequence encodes CASSLNSVTYEQYF.

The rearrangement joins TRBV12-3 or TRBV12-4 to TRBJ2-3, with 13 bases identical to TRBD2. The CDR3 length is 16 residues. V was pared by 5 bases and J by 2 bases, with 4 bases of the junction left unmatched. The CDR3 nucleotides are TGTGCCAGCAGTACCACTAGCGGGGGGGCCACAGATACGCAGTATTTT. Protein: CASSTTSGGATDTQYF.

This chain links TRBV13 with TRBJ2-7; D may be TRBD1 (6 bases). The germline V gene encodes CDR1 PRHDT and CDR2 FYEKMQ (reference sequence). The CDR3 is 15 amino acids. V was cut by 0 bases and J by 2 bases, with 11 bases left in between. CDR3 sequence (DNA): TGTGCCAGCAGCTTAGGCCAGGGGAGACCCTACGAGCAGTACTTC. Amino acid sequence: CASSLGQGRPYEQYF.

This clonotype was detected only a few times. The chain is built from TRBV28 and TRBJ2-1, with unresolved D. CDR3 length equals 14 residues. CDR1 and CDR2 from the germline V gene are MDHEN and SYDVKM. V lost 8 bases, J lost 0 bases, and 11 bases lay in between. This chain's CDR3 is CASHKGSSYNEQFF. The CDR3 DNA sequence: TGTGCCAGCCATAAGGGAAGCTCCTACAATGAGCAGTTCTTC.

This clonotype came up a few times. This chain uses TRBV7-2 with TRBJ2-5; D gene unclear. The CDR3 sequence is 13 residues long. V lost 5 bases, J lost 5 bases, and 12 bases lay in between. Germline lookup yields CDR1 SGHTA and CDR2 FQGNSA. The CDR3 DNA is TGTGCCAGCAGCGCATGGACGGATGAGACCCAGTACTTC. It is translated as CASSAWTDETQYF. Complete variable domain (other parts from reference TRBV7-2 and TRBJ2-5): GAGVSQSPSNKVTEKGKDVELRCDPISGHTALYWYRQSLGQGLEFLIYFQGNSAPDKSGLPSDRFSAERTGGSVSTLTIQRTQQEDSAVYLCASSAWTDETQYFGPGTRLLVL.

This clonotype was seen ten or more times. The CDR3 here is CASSWGGLAGNEQFF. As DNA, the CDR3 is TGCGCCAGCAGCTGGGGCGGACTAGCGGGGAATGAGCAGTTCTTC. The V gene is TRBV5-1, the J gene TRBJ2-1; 12 bases are a match to TRBD2. Per the germline V gene, CDR1 is SGHRS and CDR2 is YFSETQ. After removal of 3 bases from V and 7 bases from J, the junction contained 5 bases not matched to a gene. This CDR3 has 15 residues.

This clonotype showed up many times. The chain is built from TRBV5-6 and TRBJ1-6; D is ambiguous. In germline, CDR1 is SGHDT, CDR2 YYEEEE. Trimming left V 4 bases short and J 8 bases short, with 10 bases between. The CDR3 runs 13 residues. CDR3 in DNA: TGTGCCAGCAGCGGGCGGAGGGATTCACCCCTCCACTTT. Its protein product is CASSGRRDSPLHF.

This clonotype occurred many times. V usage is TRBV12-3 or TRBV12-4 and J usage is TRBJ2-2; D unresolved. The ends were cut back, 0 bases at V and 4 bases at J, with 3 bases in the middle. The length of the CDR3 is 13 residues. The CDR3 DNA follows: TGTGCCAGCAGTTTAGCCTTCACCGGGGAGCTGTTTTTT. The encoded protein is CASSLAFTGELFF.

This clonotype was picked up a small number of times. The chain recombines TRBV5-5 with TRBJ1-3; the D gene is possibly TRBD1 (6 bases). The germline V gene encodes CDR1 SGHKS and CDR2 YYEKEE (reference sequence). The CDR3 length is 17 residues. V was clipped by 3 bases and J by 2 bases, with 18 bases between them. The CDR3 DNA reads TGTGCCAGCAGCTCTGGAGGCGGGACACAACCTGGAAACACCATATATTTT. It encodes CASSSGGGTQPGNTIYF.

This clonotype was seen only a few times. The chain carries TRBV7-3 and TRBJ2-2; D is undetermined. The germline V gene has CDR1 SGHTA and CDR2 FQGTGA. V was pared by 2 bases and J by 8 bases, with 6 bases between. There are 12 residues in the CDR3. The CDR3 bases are TGTGCCAGCAGCTTACGGCCGGGGGAGCTGTTTTTT. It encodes CASSLRPGELFF.

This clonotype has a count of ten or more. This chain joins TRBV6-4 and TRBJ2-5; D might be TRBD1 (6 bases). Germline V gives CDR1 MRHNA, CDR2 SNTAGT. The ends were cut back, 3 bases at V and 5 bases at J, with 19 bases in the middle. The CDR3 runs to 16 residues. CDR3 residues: CASSETGGGQVETQYF. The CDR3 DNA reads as TGTGCCAGCAGTGAGACGGGTGGGGGACAAGTGGAGACCCAGTACTTC.